This T cell receptor beta chain was documented in a study of blood T cell repertoires in COVID-19. Study summary: The origin of the acute and convalescent COVID-19 samples was the United States, Italy and Spain. T cells, B-cell-depleted T cells, or PBMCs provided the cDNA or gDNA that served as material.

Residents of around 24 US areas, aged roughly 18 to 89 years, made up the participants. Using immunoSEQ multiplex PCR, the repertoire was profiled, and TCRdb retains in-frame clones only, with some absent. The sample consists of about 400,000 clones, about 85% of them appearing once. With V trimmed by 6 bases and J by 2 bases, 10 bases remained unmatched. The CDR3 length is 17 residues. The germline V gene encodes CDR1 MDHEN and CDR2 SYDVKM. This clonotype originated in a woman aged 18-30 years with acute COVID-19. This sequence joins TRBV28 and TRBJ1-6, with 7 positions matching TRBD1. The source material was PBMCs or T cells enriched from blood (not recorded which). The CDR3 DNA is TGTGCCAGCAGAAAACTGACAGGGTCGGCCTATAATTCACCCCTCCACTTT. Amino acid sequence: CASRKLTGSAYNSPLHF.